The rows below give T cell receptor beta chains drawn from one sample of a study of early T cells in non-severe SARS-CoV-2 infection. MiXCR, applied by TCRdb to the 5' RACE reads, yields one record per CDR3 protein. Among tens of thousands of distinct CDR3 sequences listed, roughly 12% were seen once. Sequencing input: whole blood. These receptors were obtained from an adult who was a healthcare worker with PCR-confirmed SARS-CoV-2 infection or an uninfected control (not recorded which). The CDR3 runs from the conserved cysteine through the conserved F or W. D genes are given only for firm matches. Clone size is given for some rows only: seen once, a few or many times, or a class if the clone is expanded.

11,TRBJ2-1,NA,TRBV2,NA,CASSEWGEQFF,TGTGCCAGCAGTGAATGGGGTGAGCAGTTCTTC
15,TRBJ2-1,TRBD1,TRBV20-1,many,CSASWGGQGPNEQFF,TGCAGTGCTAGTTGGGGGGGACAGGGTCCGAATGAGCAGTTCTTC
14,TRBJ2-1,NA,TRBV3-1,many,CASSPSTVGNEQFF,TGTGCCAGCAGCCCTTCGACCGTCGGCAATGAGCAGTTCTTC
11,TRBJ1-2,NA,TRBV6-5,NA,CASSRGEGYTF,TGTGCCAGCAGCCGAGGTGAGGGCTACACCTTC
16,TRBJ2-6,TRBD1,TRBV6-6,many,CASSYGQGTGANVLTF,TGTGCCAGCAGTTACGGACAGGGTACTGGGGCCAACGTCCTGACTTTC
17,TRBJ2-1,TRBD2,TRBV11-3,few,CASSLGRLAGGPDEQFF,TGTGCCAGCAGCTTAGGTAGGCTAGCGGGGGGGCCTGATGAGCAGTTCTTC
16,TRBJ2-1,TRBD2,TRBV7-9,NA,CASSSIGLAGDNEQFF,TGTGCCAGCAGCTCCATAGGACTAGCGGGTGACAATGAGCAGTTCTTC
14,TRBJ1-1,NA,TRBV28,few,CASSFPSRNTEAFF,TGTGCCAGCAGTTTCCCTTCTCGGAACACTGAAGCTTTCTTT
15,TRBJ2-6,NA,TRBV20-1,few,CSARVGYSGANVLTF,TGCAGTGCTAGAGTTGGATACTCTGGGGCCAACGTCCTGACTTTC
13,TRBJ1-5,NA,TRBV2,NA,CASSADSNQPQHF,TGTGCCAGCAGCGCGGACAGTAATCAGCCCCAGCATTTT
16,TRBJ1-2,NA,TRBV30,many,CAWSTKAAGSSYGYTF,TGTGCCTGGAGTACCAAAGCCGCGGGGTCTAGCTATGGCTACACCTTC
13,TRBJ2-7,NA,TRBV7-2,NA,CASSLDRAREQYF,TGTGCCAGCAGCTTAGACCGGGCACGCGAGCAGTACTTC
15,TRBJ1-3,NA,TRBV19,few,CASQLRTGTGNTIYF,TGTGCCAGCCAGCTCAGGACTGGGACTGGAAACACCATATATTTT
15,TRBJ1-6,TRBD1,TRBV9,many,CASSPQGDRLSPLHF,TGTGCCAGCAGCCCCCAGGGGGATAGACTTTCACCCCTCCACTTT
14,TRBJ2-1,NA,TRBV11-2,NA,CASSLGTENNEQFF,TGTGCCAGCAGCTTAGGGACAGAAAACAATGAGCAGTTCTTC
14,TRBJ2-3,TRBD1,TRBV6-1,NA,CASSLGQDTDTQYF,TGTGCCAGCAGCCTAGGACAGGACACAGATACGCAGTATTTT
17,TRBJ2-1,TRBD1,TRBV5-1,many,CASSPNPTGTGGGEQFF,TGCGCCAGCAGCCCTAACCCGACCGGGACAGGGGGCGGTGAGCAGTTCTTC
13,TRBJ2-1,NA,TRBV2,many,CASSEAGRHEQFF,TGTGCCAGCAGTGAAGCAGGCCGGCATGAGCAGTTCTTC
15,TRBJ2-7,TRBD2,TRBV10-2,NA,CASSEGLAGAVEQYF,TGCGCCAGCAGTGAGGGACTAGCGGGAGCGGTCGAGCAGTACTTC
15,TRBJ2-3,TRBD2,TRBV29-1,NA,CSVEGLADSPDTQYF,TGCAGCGTGGAGGGACTAGCGGATTCCCCAGATACGCAGTATTTT
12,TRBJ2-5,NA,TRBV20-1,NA,CSVTPGGETQYF,TGCAGTGTAACCCCCGGGGGAGAGACCCAGTACTTC
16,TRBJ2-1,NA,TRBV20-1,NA,CSARGRTAMRYNEQFF,TGCAGTGCTAGGGGGCGGACAGCGATGAGATACAATGAGCAGTTCTTC
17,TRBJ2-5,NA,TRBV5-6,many,CASSLPSRAAIQETQYF,TGTGCCAGCAGCTTGCCATCGAGGGCGGCGATCCAAGAGACCCAGTACTTC
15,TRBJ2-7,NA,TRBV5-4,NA,CASSLDSPSSYEQYF,TGTGCCAGCAGCTTGGACAGCCCGAGCTCCTACGAGCAGTACTTC
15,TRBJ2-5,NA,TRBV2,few,CASSEGRQLEETQYF,TGTGCCAGCAGTGAGGGGCGTCAGTTAGAAGAGACCCAGTACTTC
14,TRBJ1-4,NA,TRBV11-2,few,CASSFQGSNEKLFF,TGTGCCAGCAGCTTCCAGGGTAGTAATGAAAAACTGTTTTTT
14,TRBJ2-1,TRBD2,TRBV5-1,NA,CASRPGTTDNEQFF,TGCGCCAGCAGGCCAGGGACTACGGACAATGAGCAGTTCTTC
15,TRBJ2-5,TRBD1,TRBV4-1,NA,CASSPTPRGPETQYF,TGCGCCAGCAGCCCGACACCGAGGGGGCCAGAGACCCAGTACTTC
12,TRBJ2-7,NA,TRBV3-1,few,CASSQVTSEQYF,TGTGCCAGCAGCCAAGTGACGAGCGAGCAGTACTTC
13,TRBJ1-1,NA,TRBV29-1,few,CSVDGTADTEAFF,TGCAGCGTTGACGGGACGGCGGACACTGAAGCTTTCTTT
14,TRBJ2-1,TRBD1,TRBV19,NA,CASSTGGADNEQFF,TGTGCCAGTTCGACAGGGGGCGCTGACAATGAGCAGTTCTTC
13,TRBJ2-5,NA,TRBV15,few,CATSREVRETQYF,TGTGCCACCAGCAGAGAAGTGAGAGAGACCCAGTACTTC
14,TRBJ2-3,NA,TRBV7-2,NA,CASSPPGLADTQYF,TGTGCCAGCAGCCCCCCGGGACTGGCAGATACGCAGTATTTT
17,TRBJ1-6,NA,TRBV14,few,CASSQGLGSSYNSPLHF,TGTGCCAGCAGCCAAGGACTCGGGAGCTCCTATAATTCACCCCTCCACTTT
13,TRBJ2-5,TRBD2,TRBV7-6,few,CASRLAGVETQYF,TGTGCCAGCAGGCTCGCGGGGGTCGAGACCCAGTACTTC
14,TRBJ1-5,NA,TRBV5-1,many,CASSLDGVNQPQHF,TGCGCCAGCAGCTTGGACGGGGTCAATCAGCCCCAGCATTTT
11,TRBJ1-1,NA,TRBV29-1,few,CSVDVGMGAFF,TGCAGCGTTGATGTAGGAATGGGAGCTTTCTTT
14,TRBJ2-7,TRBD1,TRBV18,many,CASSLDRAGNEQYF,TGTGCCAGCTCACTGGACAGGGCGGGCAACGAGCAGTACTTC